Presented here are 5 T cell receptor beta chains from one specimen sequenced in a study of regulatory T cells in long-lasting Graves disease. Time point described: newly diagnosed GD, antithyroid drugs for less than 3 months. Following extraction of RNA from PBMCs, that RNA was used to make the TCR library. CDR3 regions were amplified by Arm-PCR using iRepertoire HTBI primers to build TCR beta libraries. TCRdb ran MiXCR on the multiplex PCR reads and lists one entry per CDR3 protein. The sample has 250,000 or so distinct CDR3 sequences, 20% seen once. Sequenced material: peripheral blood mononuclear cells (PBMCs), taken at new diagnosis, from a patient treated with antithyroid drugs. These receptors were obtained from a female donor with Graves disease.

This clonotype has a handful of counts. The J gene is TRBJ1-6, the V gene TRBV19; TRBD1 might be the D (5 bases). V dropped 4 bases and J dropped 0 bases, with 13 bases sitting between them. Germline lookup yields CDR1 LNHDA and CDR2 SQIVND (reference sequence). This CDR3 spans 17 amino acids. DNA of the CDR3: TGTGCCAGTAGTACCGGGACTCCAAGCTCCTATAATTCACCCCTCCACTTT. It is translated as CASSTGTPSSYNSPLHF.

V and J are TRBV7-9 and TRBJ2-1; perhaps TRBD1 as D (5 bases). This CDR3 has 14 amino acids. CDR1 and CDR2 from the germline V gene are SEHNR and FQNEAQ (reference sequence). Trimming removed 5 bases from V and 3 bases from J, with 11 bases in between. The CDR3 DNA reads TGTGCCAGCAGCCTGCAGGGCCACTACAATGAGCAGTTCTTC. Protein: CASSLQGHYNEQFF.

Many counts were recorded for this clonotype. The chain combines TRBV7-2 with TRBJ2-2; 7 bases match TRBD1. V trimming: 5 bases; J trimming: 10 bases; junction bases outside the gene matches: 4. This CDR3 has 12 amino acids. Per the germline V gene, CDR1 is SGHTA and CDR2 is FQGNSA. CDR3 protein: CASSETGTELFF. The CDR3 nucleotides read TGTGCCAGCAGCGAGACAGGGACGGAGCTGTTTTTT.

The gene calls are TRBV18 and TRBJ1-1; D is possibly TRBD1 (6 bases). The CDR3 has 16 residues. CDR1 KGHSH and CDR2 LQKENI come from the germline V gene. Trimming cost V 2 bases and J 3 bases, with 16 bases left between them. The CDR3 sequence is CASSPGAQGTDTEAFF. As DNA, the CDR3 is TGTGCCAGCTCACCAGGTGCCCAGGGGACGGACACTGAAGCTTTCTTT.

This clonotype was detected many times. The rearrangement links TRBV11-2 to TRBJ2-7, with D possibly being TRBD1 (5 bases). The CDR3 totals 14 residues. V dropped 5 bases and J dropped 6 bases, with 17 bases sitting between them. Germline V gives CDR1 SGHAT, CDR2 FQNNGV. CDR3 nucleotides: TGTGCCAGCAGCCTAGGGGCAGGGCCTTCCGAGCAGTACTTC. As protein: CASSLGAGPSEQYF.